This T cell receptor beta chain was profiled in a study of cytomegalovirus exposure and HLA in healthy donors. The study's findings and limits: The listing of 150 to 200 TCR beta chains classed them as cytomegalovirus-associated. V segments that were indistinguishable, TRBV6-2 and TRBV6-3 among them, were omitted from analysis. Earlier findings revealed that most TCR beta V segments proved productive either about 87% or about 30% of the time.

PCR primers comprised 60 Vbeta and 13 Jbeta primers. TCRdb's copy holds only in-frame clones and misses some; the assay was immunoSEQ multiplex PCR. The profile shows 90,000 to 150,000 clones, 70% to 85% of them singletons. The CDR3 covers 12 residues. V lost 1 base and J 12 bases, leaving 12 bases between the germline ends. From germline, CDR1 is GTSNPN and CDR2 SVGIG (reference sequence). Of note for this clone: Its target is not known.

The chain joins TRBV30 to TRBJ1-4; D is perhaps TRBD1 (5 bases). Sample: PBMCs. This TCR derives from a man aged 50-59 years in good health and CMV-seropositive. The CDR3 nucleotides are TGTGCCTGGAGTGCCCTGGGGGGACAACTGTTTTTT. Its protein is CAWSALGGQLFF.